Shown below are 25 T cell receptor beta chains from a single sample sequenced in a study of T cell changes during pregnancy in multiple sclerosis. The table came from immunoSEQ multiplex PCR; TCRdb's copy has only in-frame clones and leaves some out. The sample holds approximately 79,000 clones; around 93% are singletons and the top ten take around 0.75%. The starting material was peripheral blood, obtained in the second trimester of pregnancy. These receptors were collected from a female donor in good health, enrolled as a control in a pregnancy study.

This clone was picked up one time. This chain joins TRBV7-9 and TRBJ2-2, with D hard to call. V was shortened by 5 bases and J by 4 bases, with 8 bases between the two germline ends. The CDR3 runs to 13 residues. Germline CDR1 and CDR2: SEHNR and FQNEAQ (reference sequence). CDR3 DNA: TGTGCCAGCAGCCCGGGTGGCACCGGGGAGCTGTTTTTT. Encoded protein: CASSPGGTGELFF.

The V gene is TRBV29-1, the J gene TRBJ2-6, with TRBD1 identical over 9 bases. This CDR3 spans 17 amino acids. J was trimmed by 2 bases and V by 2 bases; bases with no gene match: 7. CDR1 is SQVTM, CDR2 ANQGSEA, per germline. Here the CDR3 reads CSVELRTGEPGANVLTF. Written as DNA, the CDR3 is TGCAGCGTTGAATTAAGGACAGGGGAACCTGGGGCCAACGTCCTGACTTTC.

V gene TRBV7-2 combines with J gene TRBJ2-7; maybe TRBD2 (6 bases). The V and J ends lost 1 base and 0 bases respectively, with 10 bases between them. The length of the CDR3 is 15 residues. Germline values: CDR1 SGHTA, CDR2 FQGNSA. CDR3 sequence (DNA): TGTGCCAGCAGCTTAGACATAGCGGCCTCCTACGAGCAGTACTTC. Translating gives CASSLDIAASYEQYF.

V and J are TRBV19 and TRBJ1-1, with TRBD1 identical over 7 bases. Losses at the gene ends were 4 bases for V and 6 bases for J; bases not matched to a gene: 5. The germline CDR1 and CDR2 sequences are LNHDA and SQIVND (reference sequence). CDR3 length: 13 residues. The CDR3 loop is CASSRDRVAEAFF. The CDR3 bases are TGTGCCAGTAGTAGAGACAGGGTCGCTGAAGCTTTCTTT. Complete variable domain (other parts from reference TRBV19 and TRBJ1-1): DGGITQSPKYLFRKEGQNVTLSCEQNLNHDAMYWYRQDPGQGLRLIYYSQIVNDFQKGDIAEGYSVSREKKESFPLTVTSAQKNPTAFYLCASSRDRVAEAFFGQGTRLTVV.

This clone was detected once. This chain connects TRBV6-5 to TRBJ2-7, with 9 bases matching TRBD1. Germline V gene sequence: CDR1 MNHEY, CDR2 SVGAGI. V was pared by 8 bases and J by 2 bases, with 7 bases of the junction left unmatched. This CDR3 is 14 amino acids long. The CDR3 sequence: CASLNRQGAYEQYF. CDR3 in DNA: TGTGCCAGCCTAAATAGACAGGGGGCCTACGAGCAGTACTTC.

This sequence joins TRBV7-8 and TRBJ2-2, with 8 positions matching TRBD1. The V and J ends lost 5 bases and 4 bases, in that order; junction bases with no gene match: 3. Per the germline V gene, CDR1 is SGHVS and CDR2 is FQNEAQ. The CDR3 extends over 14 amino acids. For the CDR3, the DNA is TGTGCCAGCAGCGCCGGACAGGGCACCGGGGAGCTGTTTTTT. This gives the protein CASSAGQGTGELFF.

This rearrangement joins TRBV18 to TRBJ1-2, with D possibly TRBD1 on 6 matching bases. Germline V gene sequence: CDR1 KGHSH, CDR2 LQKENI. Trimming cost V 1 base and J 8 bases, with 32 bases left between them. This CDR3 contains 20 residues. The CDR3 loop is CASSPLSDPRVDSEPSGYTF. CDR3 DNA sequence: TGTGCCAGCTCACCACTATCTGATCCTAGGGTGGACAGCGAACCTTCGGGCTACACCTTC.

The chain has TRBV7-8 and TRBJ1-5, with TRBD1 as a possible D gene (6 bases). The CDR3 loop spans 15 amino acids. The V and J ends lost 5 bases and 6 bases respectively, with 17 bases between them. Looked up from germline, CDR1 is SGHVS and CDR2 is FQNEAQ. The CDR3 DNA sequence: TGTGCCAGCAGCGGGTTGAGGGGGTTAGCTCAGCCCCAGCATTTT. Protein sequence: CASSGLRGLAQPQHF.

The chain uses TRBV5-1 and TRBJ2-2, with TRBD2 identical over 11 bases. With 4 bases clipped from V and 4 bases from J, the junction kept 6 bases outside the gene matches. CDR1 and CDR2 from the germline V gene are SGHRS and YFSETQ. The CDR3 runs 16 residues. CDR3 DNA sequence: TGCGCCAGCAGCCTTAGCGGGGGGGCCTCCACCGGGGAGCTGTTTTTT. It codes for CASSLSGGASTGELFF.

This chain joins TRBV18 and TRBJ2-5, with 12 bases aligning to TRBD2. Unmatched junction bases numbered 3, after V lost 1 base and J lost 3 bases. CDR3 length: 16 residues. Germline V lookup: CDR1 KGHSH, CDR2 LQKENI. Here the CDR3 reads CASSPRWTSGEETQYF. DNA for the CDR3: TGTGCCAGCTCACCACGATGGACTAGCGGGGAAGAGACCCAGTACTTC.

The V and J genes are TRBV7-3 and TRBJ1-6, with TRBD1 as a possible D gene (5 bases). The CDR3 spans 15 residues. Trimming shortened V by 5 bases and J by 9 bases, and 17 bases separated the two germline ends. Germline CDR1 SGHTA, CDR2 FQGTGA. In DNA, the CDR3 is TGTGCCAGCAGCCCAGCGGGGCAAGGTGGTTCACCCCTCCACTTT. Its translation is CASSPAGQGGSPLHF. Based on the CDR3 plus reference TRBV7-3 and TRBJ1-6, the full variable domain is GAGVSQTPSNKVTEKGKYVELRCDPISGHTALYWYRQSLGQGPEFLIYFQGTGAADDSGLPNDRFFAVRPEGSVSTLKIQRTERGDSAVYLCASSPAGQGGSPLHFGNGTRLTVT.

This chain joins TRBV7-2 and TRBJ1-4; TRBD1 might be the D (5 bases). The CDR3 is 15 residues long. Looked up from germline, CDR1 is SGHTA and CDR2 is FQGNSA. V was trimmed by 1 base and J by 15 bases, leaving 21 bases between them. The CDR3 reads CASSLGRGGEGGLFF. The CDR3 DNA sequence: TGTGCCAGCAGCTTAGGTCGCGGAGGGGAGGGTGGGTTGTTTTTT.

This chain uses TRBV6-5 with TRBJ1-2, with D perhaps matching TRBD1 (6 bases). The CDR3 is made up of 13 amino acids. Germline CDR1 reads MNHEY; CDR2 reads SVGAGI. Trimming pared 5 bases from V and 5 bases from J, leaving 12 bases between. The CDR3 here is CASSLGQLYGYTF. The CDR3, as DNA: TGTGCCAGCAGTCTAGGACAGTTATATGGCTACACCTTC.

The chain recombines TRBV5-1 with TRBJ2-2; TRBD2 is a possible D gene (5 bases). Germline V gives CDR1 SGHRS, CDR2 YFSETQ. The CDR3 totals 14 residues. The V gene lost 4 bases and the J gene lost 4 bases, with 11 bases spanning the gap. The CDR3 sequence: CASSDGRITGELFF. Written as DNA, the CDR3 is TGCGCCAGCAGCGATGGGAGAATCACCGGGGAGCTGTTTTTT.

The rearrangement joins TRBV6-1 to TRBJ1-4; 10 bases match TRBD1. The CDR3 totals 15 residues. Losses at the gene ends were 4 bases for V and 7 bases for J; bases not matched to a gene: 6. Germline V gene sequence: CDR1 MNHNS, CDR2 SASEGT. CDR3 in amino acids: CASSGDRGDGEKLFF. The CDR3 DNA is TGTGCCAGCAGTGGGGACAGGGGTGACGGTGAAAAACTGTTTTTT.

The chain is built from TRBV5-1 and TRBJ1-6; D call uncertain. V lost 3 bases to trimming and J lost 5 bases, with 15 bases between them. This CDR3 is built from 16 residues. Germline values: CDR1 SGHRS, CDR2 YFSETQ. The CDR3 nucleotides read TGCGCCAGCAGCTCCCGGCCAGGCCCTAATAATTCACCCCTCCACTTT. This sequence encodes CASSSRPGPNNSPLHF.

This chain links TRBV30 with TRBJ2-7; TRBD2 is a possible D gene (6 bases). CDR3 size: 12 residues. V dropped 1 base and J dropped 7 bases, with 11 bases sitting between them. Germline values: CDR1 GTSNPN, CDR2 SVGIG (reference sequence). In DNA, the CDR3 is TGTGCCTGGAGTGGCGCAGGAGGGGAGCAGTACTTC. Protein: CAWSGAGGEQYF.

The CDR3 loop is CAISARETQYF. DNA of the CDR3: TGTGCCATCAGTGCCCGTGAGACCCAGTACTTC. This chain links TRBV10-3 with TRBJ2-5; no clear D. Deletions cut 4 bases from V and 5 bases from J, with 5 bases between. CDR1 ENHRY and CDR2 SYGVKD come from the germline V gene. The CDR3 totals 11 residues.

The chain employs TRBV7-3 and TRBJ2-7; a weak D match, TRBD2 (5 bases). The V gene's germline CDR1 is SGHTA and CDR2 FQGTGA. The length of the CDR3 is 12 residues. Between the trimmed V and J ends, which lost 5 bases and 6 bases, there was a span of 11 bases. Here the CDR3 reads CASSLPGIEQYF. The CDR3 bases are TGTGCCAGCAGCCTCCCGGGGATCGAGCAGTACTTC.

The rearrangement links TRBV4-3 to TRBJ1-6; TRBD1 aligns across 7 bases. Germline lookup yields CDR1 LGHNA and CDR2 YSLEER. The CDR3 contains 16 residues. The ends lost 1 base at V and 9 bases at J; junction bases unmatched: 9. DNA of the CDR3: TGCGCCAGCAGCCAAGTGAGGGACAGTGGGGCTTCACCCCTCCACTTT. Protein: CASSQVRDSGASPLHF.

The V call is TRBV5-6, the J call TRBJ1-5; the D gene is possibly TRBD1 (6 bases). The length of the CDR3 is 15 residues. The V gene's germline CDR1 is SGHDT and CDR2 YYEEEE. V was clipped by 5 bases and J by 0 bases, with 12 bases between them. The CDR3 here is CASSRGQYSNQPQHF. The CDR3 region has the DNA TGTGCCAGCAGTCGTGGACAGTATAGCAATCAGCCCCAGCATTTT.

The chain is built from TRBV6-5 and TRBJ2-7, with 7 bases matching TRBD2. The CDR3 extends over 16 amino acids. The germline V gene encodes CDR1 MNHEY and CDR2 SVGAGI. Trimming removed 2 bases from V and 0 bases from J; junction bases left unmatched: 7. CDR3 sequence reads: CASSYVGGGSSYEQYF. Here the CDR3 DNA reads TGTGCCAGCAGTTACGTGGGCGGGGGATCCTCCTACGAGCAGTACTTC.

The gene calls are TRBV2 and TRBJ2-7; D possibly corresponds to TRBD1 (6 bases). The length of the CDR3 is 13 residues. In germline, CDR1 is SNHLY, CDR2 FYNNEI. Trimming pared 9 bases from V and 3 bases from J, leaving 15 bases between. In DNA, the CDR3 is TGTGCCAGACAGGGTATACATGACTACGAGCAGTACTTC. Amino acids: CARQGIHDYEQYF.

The chain carries TRBV5-1 and TRBJ2-5; D possibly corresponds to TRBD1 (5 bases). Germline CDR1 SGHRS, CDR2 YFSETQ. The V end lost 4 bases, the J end lost 2 bases, and 12 bases lay between the germline ends. The CDR3 covers 14 residues. The CDR3 loop is CASSPTVSQETQYF. In nucleotides, the CDR3 is TGCGCCAGCAGCCCGACAGTCAGTCAAGAGACCCAGTACTTC.

The sample holds a few counts of this clone. The chain employs TRBV30 and TRBJ1-1, with a possible D match to TRBD1 (5 bases). This CDR3 comprises 13 residues. In germline, CDR1 is GTSNPN, CDR2 SVGIG (reference sequence). Trimming removed 2 bases at V and 4 bases at J, with 11 bases between. This CDR3 reads CAWSQGWGTEAFF. CDR3 DNA sequence: TGTGCCTGGAGTCAGGGATGGGGCACTGAAGCTTTCTTT.